One sample yielded the 10 T cell receptor beta chains listed below, sequenced in a study of T cells in localized non-small cell lung cancer. The protocol was immunoSEQ multiplex PCR, while the TCRdb copy is restricted to in-frame clones and leaves out a portion. The table lists roughly 67,000 clones, around four fifths of them singletons. Sequenced here: peripheral blood, sampled before any cancer treatment. Receptors originate from an older female donor with stage I lung adenocarcinoma.

The chain links TRBV4-1 to TRBJ1-3; TRBD1 might be the D (5 bases). Germline CDR1 is MGHRA and CDR2 is YSYEKL. The length of the CDR3 is 15 residues. Trimming removed 1 base from V and 2 bases from J, with 9 bases in between. CDR3 residues: CASSQGPGTGNTIYF. CDR3 nucleotide sequence: TGCGCCAGCAGCCAAGGGCCAGGGACTGGAAACACCATATATTTT.

This rearrangement joins TRBV18 to TRBJ1-1, with D possibly TRBD1 on 6 matching bases. V lost 9 bases and J lost 0, with 11 bases in between. Germline loops: CDR1 KGHSH, CDR2 LQKENI. The CDR3 is made up of 13 amino acids. The CDR3 DNA reads TGTGCCAGTTCTGGACAGTTGAACACTGAAGCTTTCTTT. Translation gives CASSGQLNTEAFF.

V is TRBV7-8 and J is TRBJ1-2; 7 bases line up with TRBD1. The germline V gene has CDR1 SGHVS and CDR2 FQNEAQ. The CDR3 covers 15 residues. With 1 base clipped from V and 2 bases from J, the junction kept 4 bases outside the gene matches. The CDR3 DNA reads as TGTGCCAGCAGCTTAGAGACAGGGAGAAACTATGGCTACACCTTC. Translated: CASSLETGRNYGYTF. The variable domain in full, with the rest retrieved from reference TRBV7-8 and TRBJ1-2, is GAGVSQSPRYKVAKRGQDVALRCDPISGHVSLFWYQQALGQGPEFLTYFQNEAQLDKSGLPSDRFFAERPEGSVSTLKIQRTQQEDSAVYLCASSLETGRNYGYTFGSGTRLTVV.

This rearrangement joins TRBV4-1 to TRBJ2-3; D perhaps matches TRBD2 (8 bases). The length of the CDR3 is 18 residues. CDR1 is MGHRA and CDR2 is YSYEKL in the germline V gene. The V end lost 3 bases, the J end lost 4 bases, and 23 bases lay between the germline ends. CDR3 bases: TGCGCCAGCAGCCAGGGGGGGGGTAGCGGGACAGTGGCAGATACGCAGTATTTT. The encoded protein is CASSQGGGSGTVADTQYF.

The V and J genes are TRBV7-8 and TRBJ2-7, with D possibly being TRBD2 (6 bases). The length of the CDR3 is 16 residues. The V end lost 4 bases, the J end lost 5 bases, and 21 bases lay between the germline ends. Germline CDR1 is SGHVS and CDR2 is FQNEAQ. CDR3 DNA: TGTGCCAGCAGCTCAGGGACTGGGGGTTCACGTCACGAGCAGTACTTC. It is translated as CASSSGTGGSRHEQYF.

The genes are TRBV7-9 and TRBJ1-1; D is uncertain. The CDR3 runs to 12 residues. The V end lost 7 bases, the J end lost 3 bases, and 9 bases lay between the germline ends. From germline, CDR1 is SEHNR and CDR2 FQNEAQ (reference sequence). The chain's CDR3 is CASNTRDTEAFF. The CDR3 bases are TGTGCCAGCAACACTCGGGACACTGAAGCTTTCTTT.

The chain employs TRBV2 and TRBJ2-3; no clear D. Per germline, CDR1 SNHLY and CDR2 FYNNEI. The CDR3 length is 11 residues. Trimming shortened V by 7 bases and J by 4 bases, and 6 bases separated the two germline ends. The CDR3 region is CASTRSDTQYF. CDR3 nucleotides: TGTGCCAGCACAAGGTCAGATACGCAGTATTTT.

The chain carries TRBV19 and TRBJ2-1; TRBD1 matches 7 bases. The CDR3 extends over 15 amino acids. The germline CDR1 and CDR2 sequences are LNHDA and SQIVND (reference sequence). The junction had 8 bases not matched to a gene; V was cut back by 4 bases and J by 5 bases. DNA of the CDR3: TGTGCCAGTAGTAGGTGGGGGACAGAACACAATGAGCAGTTCTTC. Translating gives CASSRWGTEHNEQFF.

The V gene is TRBV7-8, the J gene TRBJ1-4; D remains unclear. V lost 4 bases and J 8 bases, leaving 20 bases between the germline ends. This CDR3 has 16 amino acids. The germline gives CDR1 SGHVS, CDR2 FQNEAQ. The CDR3 DNA reads TGTGCCAGCAGCTCTGCGAGGGTCAACACGAGGGAAAAACTGTTTTTT. It encodes CASSSARVNTREKLFF. The whole variable domain, remainder taken from reference TRBV7-8 and TRBJ1-4, is GAGVSQSPRYKVAKRGQDVALRCDPISGHVSLFWYQQALGQGPEFLTYFQNEAQLDKSGLPSDRFFAERPEGSVSTLKIQRTQQEDSAVYLCASSSARVNTREKLFFGSGTQLSVL.

The rearrangement joins TRBV19 to TRBJ1-6; tentatively, D is TRBD1 (5 bases). Germline-derived CDR1 and CDR2 are LNHDA and SQIVND (reference sequence). V lost 4 bases and J lost 7, with 11 bases in between. This CDR3 comprises 14 residues. Here the CDR3 reads CASSKQGGNSPLHF. The CDR3 nucleotides read TGTGCCAGTAGTAAGCAGGGTGGCAATTCACCCCTCCACTTT.